A selection of T cell receptor beta chains follows, all from one sample in a study of T-cell memory formation after mild COVID-19. TCRdb analysed the 5' RACE reads with MiXCR anew, one entry per CDR3 protein. The sample consists of about 430,000 distinct CDR3 sequences, about 24% of them appearing once. Material for sequencing was PBMCs or a T cell subset sorted from them (not recorded which). The receptors derive from an adult woman who had mild COVID-19 (a few samples of this study predate the infection). Cell type and time point are not known. Each CDR3 is given with its conserved first and last residue. Fields, in order: J gene, clone size, D gene, V gene, CDR3 protein, CDR3 DNA. A D gene is named only where the DNA matches it firmly. Clone size is not always given. Where it is, it says once, few, many or a class for expanded clones.

TRBJ2-2	few	NA	TRBV4-3	CASSQDRLAANTGELFF	TGCGCCAGCAGCCAAGATCGGTTAGCGGCGAACACCGGGGAGCTGTTTTTT
TRBJ2-3	few	TRBD1	TRBV7-3	CASSLNSPGQGGTQYF	TGTGCCAGCAGCTTAAATAGCCCGGGACAGGGAGGTACGCAGTATTTT
TRBJ1-1	once	TRBD1	TRBV7-3	CASRKGGKVTEAFF	TGTGCCAGCAGAAAAGGGGGCAAGGTTACTGAAGCTTTCTTT
TRBJ1-1	few	NA	TRBV5-1	CASSPDGRRTEAFF	TGCGCCAGCAGTCCGGACGGCAGGAGGACTGAAGCTTTCTTT
TRBJ1-5	NA	NA	TRBV7-8	CASSSALGQPQHF	TGTGCCAGCAGCTCGGCTTTGGGTCAGCCCCAGCATTTT
TRBJ2-1	NA	NA	TRBV7-3	CASSLVEGSTEQFF	TGTGCCAGCAGCTTAGTGGAGGGGTCAACTGAGCAGTTCTTC
TRBJ2-5	NA	NA	TRBV4-1	CASSQGDAEETQYF	TGCGCCAGCAGCCAAGGGGACGCAGAAGAGACCCAGTACTTC
TRBJ2-5	NA	NA	TRBV7-6	CASSQGTAGTLQEITQYF	TGTGCCAGCAGCCAAGGAACGGCAGGGACCCTCCAAGAGATAACCCAGTACTTC
TRBJ2-2	NA	TRBD2	TRBV4-1	CASSPTSGGSGELFF	TGCGCCAGCAGCCCCACTAGCGGGGGGTCCGGGGAGCTGTTTTTT
TRBJ1-2	NA	NA	TRBV19	CASREFYGYTF	TGTGCCAGCAGGGAATTCTATGGCTACACCTTC
TRBJ1-1	NA	NA	TRBV3-1	CASSQVAQGITEAFF	TGTGCCAGCAGCCAAGTCGCGCAGGGGATCACTGAAGCTTTCTTT
TRBJ1-1	NA	NA	TRBV7-2	CASSLQEANTEAFF	TGTGCCAGCAGCTTACAGGAGGCGAACACTGAAGCTTTCTTT